This TCR beta chain was sequenced in a study of T-cell memory formation after mild COVID-19. TCRdb ran MiXCR on the 5' RACE reads and lists one entry per CDR3 protein. This table holds roughly 240,000 distinct CDR3 sequences, 15% to 19% found once. From germline, CDR1 is SGHTA and CDR2 FQGTGA. CDR3 length: 15 amino acids. Trimming took 2 bases from V and 3 from J, leaving 11 bases between them. The chain is built from TRBV7-3 and TRBJ2-1; a weak D match, TRBD1 (5 bases). Input material: PBMCs or a T cell subset sorted from them (not recorded which). This receptor was taken from an adult woman who had mild COVID-19 (a few samples of this study predate the infection). Cell type and time point are not known. The CDR3 here is CASSLGATLYNEQFF. CDR3 nucleotide sequence: TGTGCCAGCAGCTTAGGGGCGACCCTCTACAATGAGCAGTTCTTC. Full variable domain (remainder filled in from reference TRBV7-3 and TRBJ2-1): GAGVSQTPSNKVTEKGKYVELRCDPISGHTALYWYRQSLGQGPEFLIYFQGTGAADDSGLPNDRFFAVRPEGSVSTLKIQRTERGDSAVYLCASSLGATLYNEQFFGPGTRLTVL.